The present TCR beta chain was sequenced within a study of Graves' ophthalmopathy and Graves' hyperthyroidism. The CDR3 loop spans 14 amino acids. Trimming took 6 bases from V and 1 from J, leaving 12 bases between them. Germline assignment: CDR1 MNHNS and CDR2 SASEGT. RNA transcripts provided the template for amplifying TCR beta CDR3 regions. First-round RT-PCR with HTBI primers preceded a second-round multiplex PCR. TCRdb reprocessed the multiplex PCR reads with MiXCR, giving one entry per CDR3 protein. This table holds under 800,000 distinct CDR3 sequences, about 20% found once. As diagnostic evidence, clinical symptoms, serum thyroxine, TRAb, thyroid ultrasound and orbital computed tomography were relied upon. The authors used Ficoll-Paque density gradient centrifugation to separate PBMCs. The input was about 10 ml of fresh peripheral blood. This clonotype was recorded at least ten times.

The sequenced sample consisted of peripheral blood. The TCR comes from a woman aged 18-30 years with stable Graves' hyperthyroidism. Some clones in this sample may be carry-over from other donors' samples. The chain links TRBV6-1 to TRBJ2-5, with D tentatively TRBD1 (6 bases). CDR3 in DNA: TGTGCCAGCAGACCAGGACAGCTCCAAGAGACCCAGTACTTC. Translating gives CASRPGQLQETQYF.